These 18 T cell receptor beta chains were all obtained from the same sample, sequenced in a study of cytomegalovirus exposure and HLA in healthy donors. The PCR was carried out with 60 Vbeta primers and 13 Jbeta primers. Assay used: immunoSEQ multiplex PCR; TCRdb lists only in-frame clones, some missing. The table shows 65,000 to 90,000 clones, with more than 75% occurring only once. The source material was PBMCs. The receptors shown here come from a man aged 18 to 30 in good health and CMV-seronegative.

This clone has more than one count but fewer than ten. The chain links TRBV7-2 to TRBJ1-6, with TRBD1 matching over 10 bases. Germline V gene data show CDR1 as SGHTA and CDR2 as FQGNSA. After removal of 5 bases from V and 14 bases from J, the junction contained 15 bases not matched to a gene. The CDR3 sequence is 16 residues long. CDR3 residues: CASSTGTGAHARALHF. The CDR3 region has the DNA TGTGCCAGCAGCACCGGGACAGGGGCCCACGCGCGGGCCCTCCACTTT. Supplemented by reference TRBV7-2 and TRBJ1-6, the full variable domain reads GAGVSQSPSNKVTEKGKDVELRCDPISGHTALYWYRQSLGQGLEFLIYFQGNSAPDKSGLPSDRFSAERTGGSVSTLTIQRTQQEDSAVYLCASSTGTGAHARALHFGNGTRLTVT.

The chain is built from TRBV4-3 and TRBJ2-3; D might be TRBD1 (5 bases). The V gene lost 2 bases and the J gene lost 6 bases, with 18 bases spanning the gap. CDR1 is LGHNA, CDR2 YSLEER, per germline. The CDR3 contains 16 residues. The CDR3 DNA is TGCGCCAGCAGCCAAAGGCACTTACAGGTGGAGGATACGCAGTATTTT. It is translated as CASSQRHLQVEDTQYF.

The chain couples TRBV4-3 to TRBJ2-1; 11 bases are a match to TRBD2. This CDR3 is 16 amino acids long. Germline CDR1 is LGHNA and CDR2 is YSLEER. J gave up 3 bases and V 0 bases, and 1 base lay outside the gene matches. CDR3 sequence: CASSQDGTSGYNEQFF. DNA of the CDR3: TGCGCCAGCAGCCAAGATGGGACTAGCGGCTACAATGAGCAGTTCTTC.

The chain joins TRBV5-1 to TRBJ2-3; D possibly corresponds to TRBD2 (5 bases). Per the germline V gene, CDR1 is SGHRS and CDR2 is YFSETQ. V lost 0 bases and J 1 base, leaving 12 bases between the germline ends. The CDR3 length is 16 residues. The DNA for the CDR3 is TGCGCCAGCAGCTTGGCCCGAGGGCAGGGCACAGATACGCAGTATTTT. It is translated as CASSLARGQGTDTQYF. The whole variable domain, remainder taken from reference TRBV5-1 and TRBJ2-3, is KAGVTQTPRYLIKTRGQQVTLSCSPISGHRSVSWYQQTPGQGLQFLFEYFSETQRNKGNFPGRFSGRQFSNSRSEMNVSTLELGDSALYLCASSLARGQGTDTQYFGPGTRLTVL.

The chain employs TRBV9 and TRBJ2-1; unclear D gene. This CDR3 is 15 amino acids long. Germline V gene data show CDR1 as SGDLS and CDR2 as YYNGEE. V dropped 4 bases and J dropped 6 bases, with 17 bases sitting between them. Here the CDR3 DNA reads TGTGCCAGCAGCCCGACAACCCCGGCCTTCAATGAGCAGTTCTTC. Translating gives CASSPTTPAFNEQFF.

In nucleotides, the CDR3 is TGTGCCAGCGCCTGGAGTATAGAAGGTAGTCATTCACCCCTCCACTTT. Its protein product is CASAWSIEGSHSPLHF. The genes are TRBV28 and TRBJ1-6; D remains ambiguous. Trimming left V 8 bases short and J 8 bases short, with 22 bases between. Germline V gene lookup returns CDR1 MDHEN and CDR2 SYDVKM. This CDR3 comprises 16 residues.

This clone has just a few counts. The V and J genes are TRBV19 and TRBJ2-1; D call uncertain. From germline, CDR1 is LNHDA and CDR2 SQIVND (reference sequence). Trimming pared 7 bases from V and 0 bases from J, leaving 13 bases between. There are 15 residues in the CDR3. CDR3 residues: CASTWSENSYNEQFF. CDR3 nucleotides: TGTGCCAGTACGTGGAGTGAGAACTCCTACAATGAGCAGTTCTTC.

The chain recombines TRBV5-1 with TRBJ2-7; 8 positions match TRBD2. The CDR3 is 15 amino acids. Germline-derived CDR1 and CDR2 are SGHRS and YFSETQ. V lost 7 bases to trimming and J lost 0 bases; unmatched junction nucleotides: 9. The CDR3 region has the DNA TGCGCCAGCGGTCAATGCGGGAGGTACTCCTACGAGCAGTACTTC. Protein product: CASGQCGRYSYEQYF.

This rearrangement joins TRBV7-8 to TRBJ2-5; TRBD1 might be the D (7 bases). Deletions cut 3 bases from V and 5 bases from J, with 13 bases between. There are 14 residues in the CDR3. From germline, CDR1 is SGHVS and CDR2 FQNEAQ. For the CDR3, the DNA is TGTGCCAGCAGCTTTGGAGGGGGCAGTGAGACCCAGTACTTC. Translating gives CASSFGGGSETQYF.

This clone was counted once. The V and J genes are TRBV28 and TRBJ2-4, with D possibly matching TRBD1 (6 bases). CDR1 is MDHEN, CDR2 SYDVKM, per germline. The CDR3 runs to 16 residues. Deletions cut 3 bases from V and 6 bases from J, with 18 bases between. CDR3 coding DNA: TGTGCCAGCAGTTTGGCGGCCAGGGGAGAAAGAAACATTCAGTACTTC. Translated, it gives CASSLAARGERNIQYF.

V usage is TRBV28 and J usage is TRBJ2-7; D not certain. The CDR3 extends over 15 amino acids. Germline V CDR1 and CDR2: MDHEN, SYDVKM. Trimming shortened V by 3 bases and J by 3 bases, and 15 bases separated the two germline ends. The CDR3, as DNA: TGTGCCAGCAGTTTGGAACAGCTACGGATCTACGAGCAGTACTTC. Encoded protein: CASSLEQLRIYEQYF.

The genes are TRBV9 and TRBJ1-1; D is perhaps TRBD1 (6 bases). The CDR3 totals 15 residues. Germline CDR1 SGDLS, CDR2 YYNGEE. The ends were cut back, 1 base at V and 6 bases at J, with 16 bases in the middle. The chain's CDR3 is CASSVTGNWGAEAFF. The DNA for the CDR3 is TGTGCCAGCAGCGTAACAGGGAATTGGGGCGCTGAAGCTTTCTTT.

The J gene is TRBJ2-7, the V gene TRBV30; D gene ambiguous. V lost 0 bases and J lost 3, with 9 bases in between. The CDR3 runs 13 residues. The germline V gene encodes CDR1 GTSNPN and CDR2 SVGIG (reference sequence). CDR3 in amino acids: CAWSVFSYYEQYF. The CDR3 coding sequence is TGTGCCTGGAGTGTCTTCAGTTACTACGAGCAGTACTTC.

CDR3 nucleotides: TGTGCCAGCAGGGAATTTCCGGGACTAGCGCTTTCAAGCTCCTACGAGCAGTACTTC. As protein: CASREFPGLALSSSYEQYF. The gene calls are TRBV6-1 and TRBJ2-7, with TRBD2 identical over 10 bases. The CDR3 runs 19 residues. Germline V gives CDR1 MNHNS, CDR2 SASEGT. V shed 6 bases and J 0 bases; nucleotides not matched to a gene: 17.

This clone appeared a single time. The chain couples TRBV6-5 to TRBJ2-7; perhaps TRBD1 as D (5 bases). V was pared by 6 bases and J by 2 bases, with 14 bases between. Germline CDR1 MNHEY, CDR2 SVGAGI. The CDR3 runs 14 residues. The CDR3 nucleotides are TGTGCCAGCAGATTATCGAAGGGGACCTACGAGCAGTACTTC. Its translation: CASRLSKGTYEQYF.

This clone came up a few times. The gene calls are TRBV2 and TRBJ1-1; D not resolved. CDR3 length: 12 amino acids. Germline V gene data show CDR1 as SNHLY and CDR2 as FYNNEI. V shed 7 bases and J shed 1 base, with 7 bases lying between them. Here the CDR3 DNA reads TGTGCCAGCAAAGACTCGAACACTGAAGCTTTCTTT. It encodes CASKDSNTEAFF.

This rearrangement joins TRBV28 to TRBJ1-5; 9 nucleotides align to TRBD1. From germline, CDR1 is MDHEN and CDR2 SYDVKM. The trim removed 10 bases at V and 4 bases at J, leaving 8 bases unmatched. The CDR3 extends over 14 amino acids. The CDR3 DNA follows: TGTGCCACCCACTCGACAGGGGGAAATCAGCCCCAGCATTTT. Translating it yields CATHSTGGNQPQHF.

V is TRBV5-1 and J is TRBJ2-3; 8 nucleotides align to TRBD2. This CDR3 is 15 amino acids long. V dropped 0 bases and J dropped 3; count of bases not matched to a gene: 3. Germline loops: CDR1 SGHRS, CDR2 YFSETQ. The DNA of the CDR3 is TGCGCCAGCAGCTTGGGACTAGCGCCGACAGATACGCAGTATTTT. It translates to CASSLGLAPTDTQYF.